This entry lists 23 T cell receptor beta chains sequenced from one sample in a study of blood T cell repertoires in COVID-19. This table comes from immunoSEQ multiplex PCR, and its TCRdb copy is limited to in-frame clones, with some not included. The data contain about 96,000 clones, about 88% of them singletons. The sequenced material came from peripheral blood. The source is a woman in her fifties or sixties with acute or convalescent COVID-19.

The rearrangement joins TRBV5-1 to TRBJ2-3; unclear D gene. Trimming pared 3 bases from V and 0 bases from J, leaving 8 bases between. CDR1 and CDR2 from the germline V gene are SGHRS and YFSETQ. The CDR3 contains 14 residues. Written as DNA, the CDR3 is TGCGCCAGCAGCTCCCAGACAAGCACAGATACGCAGTATTTT. It codes for CASSSQTSTDTQYF.

This clone has only a few counts. This chain joins TRBV6-2 or TRBV6-3 and TRBJ2-7, with 7 bases fitting TRBD2. Germline values: CDR1 MNHEY, CDR2 SVGEGT. Trimming at V came to 2 bases and at J to 7 bases, leaving 2 bases not matched to a gene. The CDR3 totals 12 residues. The CDR3 region is CASSYVGGEQYF. CDR3 DNA sequence: TGTGCCAGCAGTTACGTCGGGGGGGAGCAGTACTTC.

This sequence joins TRBV6-2 or TRBV6-3 and TRBJ2-7, with D possibly matching TRBD1 (5 bases). With 4 bases removed from V and 3 bases from J, the gap between germline ends came to 7 bases. CDR1 and CDR2 from the germline V gene are MNHEY and SVGEGT. The CDR3 contains 12 residues. In nucleotides, the CDR3 is TGTGCCAGCAGTTGGACAAACTACGAGCAGTACTTC. Translation: CASSWTNYEQYF.

The J gene is TRBJ2-5, the V gene TRBV28; D is possibly TRBD2 (5 bases). Looked up from germline, CDR1 is MDHEN and CDR2 is SYDVKM. V lost 5 bases, J lost 5 bases, and 12 bases lay in between. The CDR3 is made up of 13 amino acids. CDR3 sequence reads: CASSQSGYETQYF. The CDR3 nucleotides read TGTGCCAGCAGTCAAAGCGGCTACGAGACCCAGTACTTC.

This clone is labeled medium-sized. The chain couples TRBV5-1 to TRBJ2-5; a possible D gene is TRBD1 (6 bases). CDR3 length equals 15 residues. Germline V gene lookup returns CDR1 SGHRS and CDR2 YFSETQ. V lost 4 bases and J 5 bases, leaving 18 bases between the germline ends. The CDR3 spells CASSAPQGQGETQYF. The DNA for the CDR3 is TGCGCCAGCAGCGCCCCCCAGGGGCAGGGGGAGACCCAGTACTTC.

This rearrangement joins TRBV24-1 to TRBJ2-3; 8 positions match TRBD2. V dropped 8 bases and J dropped 7; count of bases not matched to a gene: 19. The CDR3 extends over 17 amino acids. The germline CDR1 and CDR2 sequences are KGHDR and SFDVKD. CDR3 bases: TGTGCCACCAACCCGGGGGGGGGCGACGAATGTTTCTATACGCAGTATTTT. Translation: CATNPGGGDECFYTQYF.

This clone was counted a single time. The V and J genes are TRBV11-1 and TRBJ2-7, with D hard to call. CDR3 length equals 11 residues. Germline CDR1 and CDR2: SGHAT and FQDESV (reference sequence). V was cut by 5 bases and J by 7 bases, with 9 bases left in between. The CDR3 DNA reads as TGTGCCAGCAGCGACCCACAGGAGCAGTACTTC. Its protein is CASSDPQEQYF.

This clone was seen only a few times. J is TRBJ2-2 and V is TRBV13, with 12 positions matching TRBD2. Germline CDR1 PRHDT, CDR2 FYEKMQ (reference sequence). The CDR3 runs to 17 residues. The ends lost 5 bases at V and 6 bases at J; junction bases unmatched: 10. The chain's CDR3 is CASSTSGLAGLAGELFF. The CDR3 nucleotides are TGTGCCAGCAGCACCTCCGGACTAGCGGGGTTGGCCGGGGAGCTGTTTTTT.

The sample holds many counts of this clone. The J gene is TRBJ1-2, the V gene TRBV6-6, with D perhaps matching TRBD1 (6 bases). The ends were cut back, 9 bases at V and 4 bases at J, with 18 bases in the middle. The length of the CDR3 is 14 residues. The germline V gene has CDR1 MNHNY and CDR2 SVGAGI (reference sequence). The CDR3 reads CASLFRDKVYGYTF. In DNA, the CDR3 is TGTGCCAGTCTTTTTCGGGACAAGGTCTATGGCTACACCTTC.

V gene TRBV28 combines with J gene TRBJ2-2; D perhaps matches TRBD2 (6 bases). In germline, CDR1 is MDHEN, CDR2 SYDVKM. V lost 6 bases and J 11 bases, leaving 25 bases between the germline ends. CDR3 length equals 16 residues. CDR3 DNA: TGTGCCAGCAGCTCTCTCAGTGGGGGGACCTTTTATGAGCTGTTTTTT. Translating it yields CASSSLSGGTFYELFF. The full variable domain, its missing parts supplied by reference TRBV28 and TRBJ2-2, is DVKVTQSSRYLVKRTGEKVFLECVQDMDHENMFWYRQDPGLGLRLIYFSYDVKMKEKGDIPEGYSVSREKKERFSLILESASTNQTSMYLCASSSLSGGTFYELFFGEGSRLTVL.

This clone was counted once. This chain uses TRBV18 with TRBJ1-6; D is uncertain. Deletions cut 5 bases from V and 7 bases from J, with 15 bases between. From germline, CDR1 is KGHSH and CDR2 LQKENI. The CDR3 sequence is 15 residues long. CDR3 sequence reads: CASSSVSPGNSPLHF. The CDR3 DNA sequence: TGTGCCAGCTCATCGGTCTCTCCGGGGAATTCACCCCTCCACTTT. The whole variable domain, remainder taken from reference TRBV18 and TRBJ1-6, is NAGVMQNPRHLVRRRGQEARLRCSPMKGHSHVYWYRQLPEEGLKFMVYLQKENIIDESGMPKERFSAEFPKEGPSILRIQQVVRGDSAAYFCASSSVSPGNSPLHFGNGTRLTVT.

This chain joins TRBV11-3 and TRBJ2-1; TRBD2 matches 9 bases. The germline gives CDR1 SGHNT, CDR2 YENEEA. Trimming cost V 2 bases and J 5 bases; bases outside gene matches: 10. CDR3 length equals 17 residues. CDR3: CASSLSYWTSENNEQFF. Here the CDR3 DNA reads TGTGCCAGCAGCTTAAGTTATTGGACTAGCGAAAACAATGAGCAGTTCTTC.

This chain uses TRBV7-8 with TRBJ2-1; D uncertain. Looked up from germline, CDR1 is SGHVS and CDR2 is FQNEAQ. Trimming removed 1 base from V and 0 bases from J, with 10 bases in between. This CDR3 contains 16 residues. CDR3 sequence (DNA): TGTGCCAGCAGCTTAGAACGCGGCCACTCCTACAATGAGCAGTTCTTC. This encodes CASSLERGHSYNEQFF.

The chain joins TRBV7-9 to TRBJ2-3; 7 nucleotides agree with TRBD1. The CDR3 length is 16 residues. J gave up 2 bases and V 5 bases, and 10 bases lay outside the gene matches. Germline assignment: CDR1 SEHNR and CDR2 FQNEAQ (reference sequence). In DNA form, the CDR3 reads TGTGCCAGCAGCGCCACTCCGGGACAGCCCACAGATACGCAGTATTTT. It is translated as CASSATPGQPTDTQYF.

The V and J genes are TRBV4-1 and TRBJ1-4; TRBD1 matches at 11 bases. The germline gives CDR1 MGHRA, CDR2 YSYEKL. V was pared by 4 bases and J by 2 bases, with 6 bases of the junction left unmatched. The CDR3 totals 17 residues. This CDR3 reads CASSRRGQGGTNEKLFF. CDR3 nucleotide sequence: TGCGCCAGCAGCCGGAGGGGACAGGGGGGGACTAATGAAAAACTGTTTTTT.

This clone was counted many times. The CDR3 loop reads CASSFFAGGLLRTGELFF. The CDR3 nucleotides read TGTGCCAGCAGCTTCTTCGCGGGGGGTTTATTGAGAACCGGGGAGCTGTTTTTT. The genes are TRBV7-2 and TRBJ2-2; 8 bases match TRBD2. Germline-derived CDR1 and CDR2 are SGHTA and FQGNSA. V shed 3 bases and J 5 bases; nucleotides not matched to a gene: 14. The CDR3 consists of 18 residues.

The chain carries TRBV12-5 and TRBJ1-2; possibly TRBD1 for D (5 bases). CDR3 size: 15 residues. Germline loops: CDR1 LGHNT, CDR2 FRNRAP. V lost 1 base and J 4 bases, leaving 13 bases between the germline ends. In DNA, the CDR3 is TGTGCTAGTGGTTTGGCCCAGGGTCGAGTCTATGGCTACACCTTC. Translated, it gives CASGLAQGRVYGYTF.

This clone was found a few times. The chain combines TRBV7-9 with TRBJ2-5; 10 bases agree with TRBD2. Germline values: CDR1 SEHNR, CDR2 FQNEAQ (reference sequence). J was trimmed by 5 bases and V by 5 bases; bases with no gene match: 2. The CDR3 loop spans 13 amino acids. The CDR3 is CASSMGLAETQYF. The CDR3 region has the DNA TGTGCCAGCAGCATGGGACTAGCGGAGACCCAGTACTTC.

The J gene is TRBJ1-1, the V gene TRBV7-2; D might be TRBD1 (5 bases). In germline, CDR1 is SGHTA, CDR2 FQGNSA. V shed 4 bases and J shed 1 base, with 10 bases lying between them. The CDR3 has 14 amino acids. As DNA, the CDR3 is TGTGCCAGCAGCTGGGGACTACAGAACACTGAAGCTTTCTTT. Protein sequence: CASSWGLQNTEAFF.

V is TRBV28 and J is TRBJ1-2; no firm D call. Germline V gene lookup returns CDR1 MDHEN and CDR2 SYDVKM. V gave up 2 bases and J gave up 5 bases, with 9 bases separating them. CDR3 length: 13 residues. CDR3 loop: CASSLGRDYGYTF. The CDR3, as DNA: TGTGCCAGCAGTTTAGGGAGGGATTATGGCTACACCTTC.

The rearrangement joins TRBV3-1 (or the pseudogene TRBV3-2) to TRBJ2-7, with TRBD1 matching 10 bases. J gave up 7 bases and V 2 bases, and 8 bases lay outside the gene matches. This CDR3 contains 15 residues. The germline V gene has CDR1 LGHDT and CDR2 YNNKEL (reference sequence). CDR3 nucleotide sequence: TGTGCCAGCAGCCAACACCGACAGGGGGCTGGAGAGCAGTACTTC. As protein: CASSQHRQGAGEQYF.

As DNA, the CDR3 is TGTGCCAGCAGTTTTATACAGACAGGACCCTACGAGCAGTACTTC. This encodes CASSFIQTGPYEQYF. This chain links TRBV27 with TRBJ2-7; a possible D gene is TRBD1 (6 bases). The germline V gene encodes CDR1 MNHEY and CDR2 SMNVEV (reference sequence). Trimming shortened V by 3 bases and J by 2 bases, and 14 bases separated the two germline ends. The CDR3 contains 15 residues.

The chain combines TRBV19 with TRBJ1-5; D possibly corresponds to TRBD1 (5 bases). The CDR3 contains 15 residues. The germline gives CDR1 LNHDA, CDR2 SQIVND (reference sequence). Trimming stripped 3 bases from V and 3 bases from J, with 12 bases between. The CDR3 DNA sequence: TGTGCCAGTAGTATGGGGGGTCTAGTCAATCAGCCCCAGCATTTT. Translating it yields CASSMGGLVNQPQHF.